The 10 T cell receptor beta chains given below trace back to one sample, sequenced in a study of T cells in Graves' hyperthyroidism and ophthalmopathy. The CDR3 regions of TCR beta were amplified from RNA transcripts. The HTBI primer set served for first-round RT-PCR of the TCR CDR3. TCRdb used MiXCR to reprocess the multiplex PCR reads, holding one entry per CDR3 protein. This repertoire shows around 700,000 distinct CDR3 sequences, 18% found once; its top ten account for about a sixth. The sequencing input was blood. The receptors shown here come from a woman in her forties or fifties with Graves' hyperthyroidism that later progressed to Graves' ophthalmopathy.

Only a few counts were recorded for this clonotype. The genes are TRBV20-1 and TRBJ2-5, with 10 bases aligning to TRBD2. This CDR3 comprises 18 residues. J gave up 2 bases and V 0 bases, and 12 bases lay outside the gene matches. In germline, CDR1 is DFQATT, CDR2 SNEGSKA (reference sequence). The CDR3 is CSARDRWLAGESQETQYF. The CDR3 DNA sequence: TGCAGTGCTAGAGATCGGTGGCTAGCGGGGGAGTCACAAGAGACCCAGTACTTC.

The V gene is TRBV18, the J gene TRBJ1-5; D perhaps matches TRBD1 (5 bases). Trimming left V 3 bases short and J 5 bases short, with 11 bases between. The length of the CDR3 is 14 residues. In germline, CDR1 is KGHSH, CDR2 LQKENI. CDR3 region: CASSPSGADQPQHF. In DNA, the CDR3 is TGTGCCAGCTCACCCAGTGGGGCGGATCAGCCCCAGCATTTT.

The chain recombines TRBV15 with TRBJ1-3; D remains ambiguous. The CDR3 contains 13 residues. V gave up 3 bases and J gave up 2 bases, with 5 bases separating them. CDR1 and CDR2 from the germline V gene are LNHNV and YYDKDF (reference sequence). The CDR3 here is CATSRAPGNTIYF. In DNA form, the CDR3 reads TGTGCCACCAGCAGGGCCCCTGGAAACACCATATATTTT.

This clonotype showed up many times. The rearrangement links TRBV6-2 or TRBV6-3 to TRBJ1-1, with D tentatively TRBD1 (6 bases). The V gene lost 2 bases and the J gene lost 1 base, with 8 bases spanning the gap. The length of the CDR3 is 14 residues. Germline V CDR1 and CDR2: MNHEY, SVGEGT. CDR3 sequence: CASSYRDTNTEAFF. DNA of the CDR3: TGTGCCAGCAGTTACAGGGACACGAACACTGAAGCTTTCTTT.

Of note for this clonotype: This may come from a read error, since a much larger clone is one base off. This chain connects TRBV11-2 to TRBJ1-2; 7 bases line up with TRBD1. Trimming cost V 5 bases and J 8 bases; bases outside gene matches: 11. Germline-derived CDR1 and CDR2 are SGHAT and FQNNGV. The CDR3 consists of 14 residues. CDR3 in DNA: TGTGCCAGCAGCCTGGACAGGCCGTATGGAGGCTACACCTTC. This codes for CASSLDRPYGGYTF.

The gene calls are TRBV4-1 and TRBJ1-2; D is unclear. Germline lookup yields CDR1 MGHRA and CDR2 YSYEKL. V was cut by 0 bases and J by 2 bases, with 10 bases left in between. The length of the CDR3 is 15 residues. In DNA form, the CDR3 reads TGCGCCAGCAGCCAAGATTCAGAAGAAAACTATGGCTACACCTTC. Its protein is CASSQDSEENYGYTF.

This chain uses TRBV19 with TRBJ1-5; maybe TRBD1 (6 bases). The CDR3 runs 14 residues. CDR1 and CDR2 (germline): LNHDA, SQIVND (reference sequence). Trimming removed 5 bases at V and 6 bases at J, with 14 bases between. CDR3 amino acids: CASSVQGTGQPQHF. In DNA form, the CDR3 reads TGTGCCAGTAGTGTACAGGGTACAGGTCAGCCCCAGCATTTT.

The gene calls are TRBV5-6 and TRBJ2-7; 12 bases are a match to TRBD2. The CDR3 spans 15 residues. The V and J ends lost 4 bases and 6 bases, in that order; junction bases with no gene match: 8. Per germline, CDR1 SGHDT and CDR2 YYEEEE. CDR3 bases: TGTGCCAGCAGCCCTGGGACTAGCGGGTCTCGCGAGCAGTACTTC. Protein: CASSPGTSGSREQYF. The full variable domain, in which reference TRBV5-6 and TRBJ2-7 provide the parts outside the CDR3, is DAGVTQSPTHLIKTRGQQVTLRCSPKSGHDTVSWYQQALGQGPQFIFQYYEEEERQRGNFPDRFSGHQFPNYSSELNVNALLLGDSALYLCASSPGTSGSREQYFGPGTRLTVT.

The J gene is TRBJ1-2, the V gene TRBV6-1; 7 nucleotides match TRBD1. Germline V gene sequence: CDR1 MNHNS, CDR2 SASEGT. V was pared by 6 bases and J by 0 bases, with 7 bases of the junction left unmatched. The CDR3 runs to 15 residues. DNA of the CDR3: TGTGCCAGCAGCCCGGGACAGCGAACTAACTATGGCTACACCTTC. It encodes CASSPGQRTNYGYTF.

V usage is TRBV7-2 and J usage is TRBJ2-2; D uncertain. V was pared by 1 base and J by 1 base, with 10 bases between. The CDR3 loop spans 16 amino acids. The germline V gene encodes CDR1 SGHTA and CDR2 FQGNSA. This CDR3 is CASSLGVRKNTGELFF. The CDR3 region has the DNA TGTGCCAGCAGCTTAGGAGTCAGGAAGAACACCGGGGAGCTGTTTTTT.